These 9 T cell receptor beta chains were all obtained from the same sample, sequenced in a study of post-analysis software for immune sequencing data. Study results and limitations: Relative to controls, patients had five TRBV segments at higher frequency, with TRBV5-6, TRBV5-1 and TRBV20-1 among these.

Prepared TCR beta cDNA libraries contained unique molecular identifiers. MiXCR, applied by TCRdb to the PCR reads, yields one record per CDR3 protein. The profile covers over 700,000 distinct CDR3 sequences, with approximately 30% appearing a single time and approximately 0.55% taken by the ten largest. Their recognized antigens are unknown. The material sequenced was blood. Receptors were obtained from a girl aged 5-17 years with multiple sclerosis.

This clonotype was detected a few times. The genes are TRBV15 and TRBJ2-1; 9 bases fit TRBD2. The CDR3 length is 18 residues. Germline-derived CDR1 and CDR2 are LNHNV and YYDKDF (reference sequence). V trimming: 3 bases; J trimming: 0 bases; junction bases outside the gene matches: 9. DNA for the CDR3: TGTGCCACCAGCAGGAGCCTTCGTAGCGGGAGCTCCTACAATGAGCAGTTCTTC. This translates into CATSRSLRSGSSYNEQFF.

This clonotype has only a few counts. This rearrangement joins TRBV7-2 to TRBJ1-4; a weak D match, TRBD1 (6 bases). V gave up 3 bases and J gave up 11 bases, with 16 bases separating them. This CDR3 region has 14 residues. Germline CDR1 SGHTA, CDR2 FQGNSA. The CDR3 DNA is TGTGCCAGCAGCTTGCTCAGGGGATCGGGGAAACTGTTTTTT. Amino acids: CASSLLRGSGKLFF.

The chain is built from TRBV7-2 and TRBJ2-7; 7 bases are a match to TRBD2. In germline, CDR1 is SGHTA, CDR2 FQGNSA. The junction had 14 bases not matched to a gene; V was cut back by 7 bases and J by 2 bases. The CDR3 consists of 16 residues. The CDR3 loop is CASTEPGQREPYEQYF. The CDR3 DNA reads TGTGCCAGCACTGAACCCGGCCAGCGGGAACCCTACGAGCAGTACTTC.

The chain has TRBV20-1 and TRBJ2-7; D uncertain. In germline, CDR1 is DFQATT, CDR2 SNEGSKA (reference sequence). The CDR3 covers 15 residues. With 3 bases removed from V and 5 bases from J, the gap between germline ends came to 20 bases. DNA of the CDR3: TGCAGTGCTAGCCCGAGGTCCAGGTCATGGGACGAGCAGTACTTC. It is translated as CSASPRSRSWDEQYF.

A few counts support this clonotype. The chain employs TRBV29-1 and TRBJ2-4; 10 bases map to TRBD1. Germline CDR1 reads SQVTM; CDR2 reads ANQGSEA. After removal of 6 bases from V and 0 bases from J, the junction contained 5 bases not matched to a gene. The CDR3 length is 15 residues. In DNA form, the CDR3 reads TGCAGCGTATCAGACAGGGGGCGAGCCAAAAACATTCAGTACTTC. It yields the protein CSVSDRGRAKNIQYF.

The rearrangement joins TRBV11-3 to TRBJ2-1; 8 bases are a match to TRBD1. The CDR3 sequence is 14 residues long. The V gene end was trimmed by 3 bases and the J gene end by 8 bases; junction bases not matched to a gene: 6. The germline V gene has CDR1 SGHNT and CDR2 YENEEA. CDR3 region: CASSFSGRGHEQFF. In DNA, the CDR3 is TGTGCCAGCAGCTTCTCCGGCAGGGGGCATGAGCAGTTCTTC.

The chain employs TRBV4-3 and TRBJ1-6, with no clear D. This CDR3 has 14 residues. Per the germline V gene, CDR1 is LGHNA and CDR2 is YSLEER. V lost 2 bases to trimming and J lost 7 bases, with 9 bases between them. CDR3 sequence reads: CASSQSGFNSPLHF. CDR3 nucleotides: TGCGCCAGCAGCCAATCGGGGTTCAATTCACCCCTCCACTTT.

This clonotype was recorded a few times. The chain carries TRBV7-2 and TRBJ2-2; D is possibly TRBD2 (5 bases). The V end lost 10 bases, the J end lost 8 bases, and 14 bases lay between the germline ends. Germline CDR1 and CDR2: SGHTA and FQGNSA. This CDR3 spans 12 amino acids. CDR3 nucleotides: TGTGCCAACCGACGGGTAGCGGGGGAGCTGTTTTTT. Its translation: CANRRVAGELFF.

This clonotype was found a few times. The chain links TRBV6-5 to TRBJ2-1; 16 bases line up with TRBD2. There are 19 residues in the CDR3. J gave up 6 bases and V 4 bases, and 12 bases lay outside the gene matches. Per the germline V gene, CDR1 is MNHEY and CDR2 is SVGAGI. This CDR3 reads CASSSIWGLAGGLINEQFF. Here the CDR3 DNA reads TGTGCCAGCAGTTCTATCTGGGGACTAGCGGGGGGGCTAATCAATGAGCAGTTCTTC.